Listed here are 24 T cell receptor beta chains from one sample, sequenced in a study of blood T cell repertoires in COVID-19. Generated by immunoSEQ multiplex PCR, the TCRdb table keeps only in-frame clones and is missing some. Of about 150,000 clones in the sample, roughly nine tenths were seen once. Sequenced: peripheral blood. The receptor set was obtained from a man aged 45-65 years with acute or convalescent COVID-19.

The chain uses TRBV27 and TRBJ2-2; 9 positions match TRBD2. The ends lost 8 bases at V and 5 bases at J; junction bases unmatched: 12. This CDR3 contains 16 residues. Germline CDR1 and CDR2: MNHEY and SMNVEV (reference sequence). CDR3 in amino acids: CASSPIGSGSTGELFF. The CDR3 bases are TGTGCCAGCTCCCCTATAGGTAGCGGGAGTACCGGGGAGCTGTTTTTT.

This clone was recorded once. This rearrangement joins TRBV28 to TRBJ1-1; D not certain. There are 13 residues in the CDR3. V lost 5 bases to trimming and J lost 1 base, with 8 bases between them. Per germline, CDR1 MDHEN and CDR2 SYDVKM. CDR3 residues: CASSGRPNTEAFF. CDR3 nucleotides: TGTGCCAGCAGTGGCAGGCCGAACACTGAAGCTTTCTTT.

This clone was picked up one time. The chain combines TRBV9 with TRBJ2-7; TRBD1 matches 10 bases. Germline values: CDR1 SGDLS, CDR2 YYNGEE. There are 14 residues in the CDR3. With 0 bases clipped from V and 4 bases from J, the junction kept 1 base outside the gene matches. The CDR3, as DNA: TGTGCCAGCAGCGTAGCGGGACAGGGGTACGAGCAGTACTTC. Translation: CASSVAGQGYEQYF.

V and J are TRBV2 and TRBJ2-3; 10 positions match TRBD1. The junction had 7 bases not matched to a gene; V was cut back by 7 bases and J by 3 bases. The CDR3 is 15 amino acids. CDR1 is SNHLY and CDR2 is FYNNEI in the germline V gene. The CDR3 DNA is TGTGCCAGCACTAGACAGGGGGCAGGAACAGATACGCAGTATTTT. Its translation is CASTRQGAGTDTQYF.

The V gene is TRBV9, the J gene TRBJ2-3, with D possibly matching TRBD2 (5 bases). Germline loops: CDR1 SGDLS, CDR2 YYNGEE. This CDR3 comprises 15 residues. Trimming took off 3 bases at V and 2 bases at J, with 13 bases between the two ends. CDR3 amino acids: CASSAGWGITDTQYF. CDR3 DNA sequence: TGTGCCAGCAGCGCGGGGTGGGGAATCACAGATACGCAGTATTTT.

This chain joins TRBV6-2 or TRBV6-3 and TRBJ1-5; D not certain. The CDR3 covers 14 residues. CDR1 and CDR2 from the germline V gene are MNHEY and SVGEGT. Trimming removed 2 bases at V and 7 bases at J, with 12 bases between. CDR3 amino acids: CASSYDGEGQPQHF. CDR3 bases: TGTGCCAGCAGTTACGACGGGGAAGGCCAGCCCCAGCATTTT.

This rearrangement joins TRBV6-5 to TRBJ2-2; no definite D call. The CDR3 runs to 12 residues. CDR1 MNHEY and CDR2 SVGAGI come from the germline V gene. V gave up 5 bases and J gave up 3 bases, with 4 bases separating them. The CDR3 protein is CASSRDTGELFF. CDR3 coding DNA: TGTGCCAGCAGTAGAGACACCGGGGAGCTGTTTTTT.

This clone was counted a single time. This chain links TRBV7-6 with TRBJ2-1; D may be TRBD2 (5 bases). The germline gives CDR1 SGHVS, CDR2 FNYEAQ. This CDR3 region has 15 residues. The V end was cut by 3 bases, the J end by 2 bases, with 11 bases between. CDR3 bases: TGTGCCAGCAGCTTCTCCGGGAACCCCTACAATGAGCAGTTCTTC. Translation: CASSFSGNPYNEQFF.

The count of this clone is one. V is TRBV27 and J is TRBJ2-1, with D hard to call. V was trimmed by 6 bases and J by 4 bases, leaving 10 bases between them. This CDR3 spans 13 amino acids. The V gene's germline CDR1 is MNHEY and CDR2 SMNVEV (reference sequence). The CDR3: CASSPVQYNEQFF. The CDR3 nucleotides are TGTGCCAGCAGCCCTGTTCAGTACAATGAGCAGTTCTTC.

This sequence joins TRBV9 and TRBJ2-3, with a tentative D call TRBD2 (7 bases). The germline V gene has CDR1 SGDLS and CDR2 YYNGEE. Trimming shortened V by 5 bases and J by 2 bases, and 18 bases separated the two germline ends. This CDR3 has 16 residues. The CDR3 reads CASSPLGGGTTDTQYF. CDR3 nucleotide sequence: TGTGCCAGCAGTCCCTTAGGGGGAGGGACCACAGATACGCAGTATTTT. Full variable domain (remainder filled in from reference TRBV9 and TRBJ2-3): DSGVTQTPKHLITATGQRVTLRCSPRSGDLSVYWYQQSLDQGLQFLIQYYNGEERAKGNILERFSAQQFPDLHSELNLSSLELGDSALYFCASSPLGGGTTDTQYFGPGTRLTVL.

V is TRBV28 and J is TRBJ2-2, with D perhaps TRBD1 (6 bases). Germline loops: CDR1 MDHEN, CDR2 SYDVKM. This CDR3 comprises 15 residues. The V end was cut by 8 bases, the J end by 7 bases, with 20 bases between. The CDR3 DNA reads TGTGCCAGCTACTCCTCAGGCCAGGGGATCGGGGAGCTGTTTTTT. Its protein is CASYSSGQGIGELFF.

The V gene is TRBV24-1, the J gene TRBJ2-3; TRBD2 matches at 14 bases. This CDR3 has 17 residues. Trimming cost V 2 bases and J 6 bases; bases outside gene matches: 6. Germline V gene data show CDR1 as KGHDR and CDR2 as SFDVKD. The CDR3 nucleotides read TGTGCCACCAGTGATTCCCTGACTAGCGGGGGGGCTGATACGCAGTATTTT. Encoded protein: CATSDSLTSGGADTQYF.

This rearrangement joins TRBV5-1 to TRBJ2-2; possibly TRBD1 for D (5 bases). The CDR3 is 16 residues long. V lost 4 bases to trimming and J lost 5 bases, with 18 bases between them. CDR1 and CDR2 (germline): SGHRS, YFSETQ. CDR3 protein: CASSPVLGARTGELFF. The DNA of the CDR3 is TGCGCCAGCAGCCCTGTTTTAGGGGCCCGTACCGGGGAGCTGTTTTTT.

The rearrangement uses TRBV6-2 or TRBV6-3 and TRBJ1-5; TRBD1 agrees at 9 bases. Germline V lookup: CDR1 MNHEY, CDR2 SVGEGT. The CDR3 has 16 residues. Germline trimming cut 5 bases from V and 6 bases from J; bases unmatched to any gene: 11. CDR3 DNA: TGTGCCAGCAGTCCCGGGACAGGGTCGTTTCGTCAGCCCCAGCATTTT. Protein: CASSPGTGSFRQPQHF.

This clone was recorded once. The rearrangement uses TRBV6-5 and TRBJ1-4; 9 bases match TRBD1. The CDR3 has 15 residues. V lost 6 bases to trimming and J lost 0 bases; unmatched junction nucleotides: 2. Germline V CDR1 and CDR2: MNHEY, SVGAGI. CDR3: CASRRQGATNEKLFF. The CDR3 DNA follows: TGTGCCAGCAGACGACAGGGGGCAACTAATGAAAAACTGTTTTTT.

The chain recombines TRBV11-2 with TRBJ2-2; D unresolved. CDR1 is SGHAT, CDR2 FQNNGV, per germline. There are 10 residues in the CDR3. V shed 11 bases and J shed 7 bases, with 8 bases lying between them. CDR3 nucleotides: TGTGCCCCCCCAGACGGGGAGCTGTTTTTT. It is translated as CAPPDGELFF.

V is TRBV5-1 and J is TRBJ2-2; a possible D gene is TRBD1 (6 bases). The length of the CDR3 is 19 residues. Germline V gene sequence: CDR1 SGHRS, CDR2 YFSETQ. Trimming removed 5 bases from V and 8 bases from J, with 31 bases in between. The CDR3 bases are TGCGCCAGCAGGCGATCGATTTTACGGGACACCAATACCCTTGGGGAGCTGTTTTTT. Protein product: CASRRSILRDTNTLGELFF.

The chain uses TRBV24-1 and TRBJ1-3; a weak D match, TRBD1 (5 bases). Looked up from germline, CDR1 is KGHDR and CDR2 is SFDVKD. The CDR3 spans 14 residues. V shed 3 bases and J shed 8 bases, with 13 bases lying between them. CDR3: CATSDPRERDTIYF. The CDR3 region has the DNA TGTGCCACCAGTGATCCCAGGGAAAGGGACACCATATATTTT.

The chain combines TRBV12-3 or TRBV12-4 with TRBJ1-3, with D uncertain. The CDR3 runs to 13 residues. V lost 7 bases and J 0 bases, leaving 7 bases between the germline ends. CDR3 sequence: CASTGASGNTIYF. The CDR3 DNA is TGTGCCAGCACTGGAGCCTCTGGAAACACCATATATTTT.

This chain connects TRBV2 to TRBJ2-7, with D possibly matching TRBD2 (6 bases). V was clipped by 3 bases and J by 3 bases, with 12 bases between them. The CDR3 runs 14 residues. The V gene's germline CDR1 is SNHLY and CDR2 FYNNEI. The CDR3 spells CASSDGGFGYEQYF. In nucleotides, the CDR3 is TGTGCCAGCAGTGACGGGGGTTTTGGCTACGAGCAGTACTTC.

CDR3 region: CASSFGRDNGYTF. CDR3 coding DNA: TGTGCCAGCAGCTTCGGTAGAGATAATGGCTACACCTTC. This sequence joins TRBV5-4 and TRBJ1-2; no firm D call. Trimming took 2 bases from V and 6 from J, leaving 11 bases between them. Germline V CDR1 and CDR2: SGHNT, YYREEE (reference sequence). CDR3 size: 13 residues.

The V call is TRBV27, the J call TRBJ2-2, with D maybe TRBD1 (6 bases). Trimming took 6 bases from V and 6 from J, leaving 17 bases between them. Germline CDR1 is MNHEY and CDR2 is SMNVEV (reference sequence). The CDR3 consists of 15 residues. CDR3 amino acids: CASSRRDNYAGELFF. The CDR3 coding sequence is TGTGCCAGCAGCCGCCGGGACAATTATGCCGGGGAGCTGTTTTTT.

V and J are TRBV30 and TRBJ2-3, with 9 bases that match TRBD1. The V gene's germline CDR1 is GTSNPN and CDR2 SVGIG (reference sequence). Trimming cost V 1 base and J 1 base; bases outside gene matches: 6. The CDR3 is 16 amino acids. CDR3 bases: TGTGCCTGGAGTGCCCCAGACAGGGGGGGCACAGATACGCAGTATTTT. This gives the protein CAWSAPDRGGTDTQYF.

The chain recombines TRBV27 with TRBJ1-5, with D possibly matching TRBD1 (6 bases). V was pared by 6 bases and J by 0 bases, with 15 bases between. This CDR3 has 16 amino acids. From germline, CDR1 is MNHEY and CDR2 SMNVEV (reference sequence). Written as DNA, the CDR3 is TGTGCCAGCAGCCTAGGGGGTCACCGTAGCAATCAGCCCCAGCATTTT. It codes for CASSLGGHRSNQPQHF.